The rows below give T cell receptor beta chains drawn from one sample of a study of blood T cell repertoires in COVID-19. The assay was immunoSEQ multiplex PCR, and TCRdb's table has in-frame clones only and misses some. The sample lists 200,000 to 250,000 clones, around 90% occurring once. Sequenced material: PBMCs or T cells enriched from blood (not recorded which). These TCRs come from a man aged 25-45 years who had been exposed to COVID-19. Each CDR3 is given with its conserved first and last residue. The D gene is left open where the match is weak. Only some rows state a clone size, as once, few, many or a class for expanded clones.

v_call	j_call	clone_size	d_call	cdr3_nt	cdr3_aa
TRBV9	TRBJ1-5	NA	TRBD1	TGTGCCAGCAGCGTCGGGACAGCGAATCAGCCCCAGCATTTT	CASSVGTANQPQHF
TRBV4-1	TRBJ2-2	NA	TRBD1	TGCGCCAGCAGCCCTAGACAGGGTCTGGGGACCGGGGAGCTGTTTTTT	CASSPRQGLGTGELFF
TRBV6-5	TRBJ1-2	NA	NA	TGTGCCAGCACCCCGGCCGGGGGGGAGGGCTACACCTTC	CASTPAGGEGYTF
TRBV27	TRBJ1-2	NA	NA	TGTGCCAGCAGTTTATACGGGGGAAGAGACTATGGCTACACCTTC	CASSLYGGRDYGYTF
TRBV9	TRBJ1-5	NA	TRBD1	TGTGCCAGCAGTCGACAGGGGTTGGAGCCCCAGCATTTT	CASSRQGLEPQHF
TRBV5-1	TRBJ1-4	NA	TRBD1	TGCGCCAGCACCTTGGGACAGGGGAATGAAAAACTGTTTTTT	CASTLGQGNEKLFF
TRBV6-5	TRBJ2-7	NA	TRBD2	TGTGCCAGCCGAACCATAGCGGGGGGTTACGAGCAGTACTTC	CASRTIAGGYEQYF
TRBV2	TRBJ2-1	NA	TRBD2	TGTGCCAGCAGACTAGCGGGGGACTACAATGAGCAGTTCTTC	CASRLAGDYNEQFF
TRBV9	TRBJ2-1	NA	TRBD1	TGTGCCAGCAGCGTAACCGGGACAGCGAATAATGAGCAGTTCTTC	CASSVTGTANNEQFF
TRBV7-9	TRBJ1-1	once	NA	TGTGCCAGCAGCCGAGGGTGGAACACTGAAGCTTTCTTT	CASSRGWNTEAFF
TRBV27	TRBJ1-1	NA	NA	TGTGCCAGCAGTTTGGGGGGTGGGGTAACGAACACTGAAGCTTTCTTT	CASSLGGGVTNTEAFF
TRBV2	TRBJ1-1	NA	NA	TGTGCCAGCAGTGAAGGGGACTTAGAAGCTTTCTTT	CASSEGDLEAFF
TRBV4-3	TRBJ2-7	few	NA	TGCGCCAGCAGCCAAGATGCCGCGACAGCTTACGAGCAGTACTTC	CASSQDAATAYEQYF
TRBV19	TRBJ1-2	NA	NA	TGTGCCAGATTCCCCCGGGGCTATGGCTACACCTTC	CARFPRGYGYTF
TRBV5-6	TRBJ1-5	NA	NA	TGTGCCAGCAGCTTGGCAGGGGCAACTCCCAGGTTACGTGATCAGCCCCAGCATTTT	CASSLAGATPRLRDQPQHF
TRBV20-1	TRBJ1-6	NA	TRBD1	TGCAGTGCTAGTCCCGACAGGGTCGCCTCACCCCTCCACTTT	CSASPDRVASPLHF
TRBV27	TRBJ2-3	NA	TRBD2	TGTGCCAGCAGATTGCGGGGGGGCTCCTTTAGCACAGATACGCAGTATTTT	CASRLRGGSFSTDTQYF
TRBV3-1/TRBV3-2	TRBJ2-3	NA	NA	TGTGCCAGCAGCCAAGATTTCGGGACAAATACGCAGTATTTT	CASSQDFGTNTQYF
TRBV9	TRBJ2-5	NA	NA	TGTGCCAGCAGCGTAGAACACAGGGAGCAAGAGACCCAGTACTTC	CASSVEHREQETQYF
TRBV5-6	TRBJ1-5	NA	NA	TGTGCCAGCAGCTACCGGCTAGGGGATGTTTCTTCCCAGCATTTT	CASSYRLGDVSSQHF
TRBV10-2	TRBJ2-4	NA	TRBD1	TGCGCCTCCCGGGACAGTCTAGCCAAAAACATTCAGTACTTC	CASRDSLAKNIQYF
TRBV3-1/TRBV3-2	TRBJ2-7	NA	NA	TGTGCCAGCAGCCGTGCGGGGCGCGACGAGCAGTACTTC	CASSRAGRDEQYF
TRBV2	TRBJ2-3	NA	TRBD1	TGTGCCAGCAGACAGGGGATTGGTACAGATACGCAGTATTTT	CASRQGIGTDTQYF
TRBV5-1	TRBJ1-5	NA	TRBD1	TGCGCCAGCAGCTTGGGACAGGGGGGTAGCAATCAGCCCCAGCATTTT	CASSLGQGGSNQPQHF
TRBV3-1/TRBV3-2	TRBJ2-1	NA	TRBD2	TGTGCCAGCAGCCAAGAAGCGGGGGGAGGTTGGGAGCAGTTCTTC	CASSQEAGGGWEQFF
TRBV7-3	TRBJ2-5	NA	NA	TGTGCCAGCAGCTTAACTTACAGGGATGTAGAGACCCAGTACTTC	CASSLTYRDVETQYF
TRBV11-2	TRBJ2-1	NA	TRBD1	TGTGCCAGCACCACAACAGGGGCCCCTGAGCAGTTCTTC	CASTTTGAPEQFF
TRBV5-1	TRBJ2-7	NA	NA	TGCGCCAGCAGCCCCGGGGAACTAGGAAGGTACGAGCAGTACTTC	CASSPGELGRYEQYF
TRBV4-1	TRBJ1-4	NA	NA	TGCGCCAGCAGAACAGGCGGGACTTTCGAAAAACTGTTTTTT	CASRTGGTFEKLFF
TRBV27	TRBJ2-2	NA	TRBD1	TGTGCCAGCACCCTACGACAGGGTATCGGGGAGCTGTTTTTT	CASTLRQGIGELFF
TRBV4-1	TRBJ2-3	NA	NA	TGCGCCAGCAGCCCTCAGCGCGCTAGCACAGATACGCAGTATTTT	CASSPQRASTDTQYF
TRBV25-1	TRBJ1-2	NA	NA	TGTGCCAGCAGTGAAGTCGGGAAGTATGGCTACACCTTC	CASSEVGKYGYTF
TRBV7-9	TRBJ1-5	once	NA	TGTGCCAGCAGCCCGCTTGGGGGGGGCAATCAGCCCCAGCATTTT	CASSPLGGGNQPQHF
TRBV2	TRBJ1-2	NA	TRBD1	TGTGCCAGCAGCCCCGGACAGGGGCTACACTATGGCTACACCTTC	CASSPGQGLHYGYTF
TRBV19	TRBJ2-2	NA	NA	TGTGCCAGTAGCCATGGGCCCCGGACAGTACTTACCGGGGAGCTGTTTTTT	CASSHGPRTVLTGELFF
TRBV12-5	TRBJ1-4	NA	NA	TGTGCTAGTGGTTTGGTACTGGGGGGAAATAATGAAAAACTGTTTTTT	CASGLVLGGNNEKLFF
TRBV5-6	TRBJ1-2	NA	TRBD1	TGTGCCAGCAGCCCCCTCAAATTCCAGGGGGCGATGTATGGCTACACCTTC	CASSPLKFQGAMYGYTF
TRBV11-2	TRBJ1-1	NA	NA	TGTGCCAGCAGCTTTGGGCCCGGGGGGCTTACTGAAGCTTTCTTT	CASSFGPGGLTEAFF
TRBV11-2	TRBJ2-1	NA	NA	TGTGCCAGCAGCCCCCTGAGGCGGATTCGGGACAATGAGCAGTTCTTC	CASSPLRRIRDNEQFF
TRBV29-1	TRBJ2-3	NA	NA	TGCAGCGCGAGGACAGAGGATACGCAGTATTTT	CSARTEDTQYF
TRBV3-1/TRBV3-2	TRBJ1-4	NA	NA	TGTGCCAGCAGCCAATACGTGGAGGGGTATAATGAAAAACTGTTTTTT	CASSQYVEGYNEKLFF
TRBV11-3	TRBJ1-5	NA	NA	TGTGCCAGCAGCTTGGGACACGAAAATAGCAATCAGCCCCAGCATTTT	CASSLGHENSNQPQHF
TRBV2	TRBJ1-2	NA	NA	TGTGCCAGCAGTGAAGCTACCCGGGGGGACCACGGCTACACCTTC	CASSEATRGDHGYTF
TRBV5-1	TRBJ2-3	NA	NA	TGCGCCAGCAGCTTACGTCCGACGGGATACACAGATACGCAGTATTTT	CASSLRPTGYTDTQYF
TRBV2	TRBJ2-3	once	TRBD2	TGTGCCAGCACAAGTGGGCTAGCGGGGGGCCATTCGAGCACAGATACGCAGTATTTT	CASTSGLAGGHSSTDTQYF
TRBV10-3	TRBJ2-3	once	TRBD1	TGTGCCATCAGTCCCGGGACAGGGGAGGGCACAGATACGCAGTATTTT	CAISPGTGEGTDTQYF
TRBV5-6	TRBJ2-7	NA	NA	TGTGCCAGCAGCTTCTCGGGGGTCGAGCAGTACTTC	CASSFSGVEQYF
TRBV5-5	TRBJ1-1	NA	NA	TGTGCCAGCAGCTTGGCCTTCCAGGGGGCTTTCTTT	CASSLAFQGAFF
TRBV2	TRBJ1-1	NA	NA	TGTGCCAGCAGCGCCTGGACTGGGAGGGAAACTGAAGCTTTCTTT	CASSAWTGRETEAFF
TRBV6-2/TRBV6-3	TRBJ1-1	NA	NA	TGTGCCAGCAGCTTAAGTGGGGCCACTGAAGCTTTCTTT	CASSLSGATEAFF
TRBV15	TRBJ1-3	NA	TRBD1	TGTGCCACCAGCGTGGACAGGAGGTATGGAAACACCATATATTTT	CATSVDRRYGNTIYF
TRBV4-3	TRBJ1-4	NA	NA	TGCGCCAGCAGCCAAGCTGGGCGGGGCAGAACGCTGTTTTTT	CASSQAGRGRTLFF
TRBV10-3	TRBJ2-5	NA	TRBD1	TGTGCCATCAGTGAGTCTGTAGCAGGGGGAGAGACCCAGTACTTC	CAISESVAGGETQYF
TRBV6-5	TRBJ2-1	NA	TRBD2	TGTGCCAGCACCGGGCTAGCGGGGGCCCATGAGCAGTTCTTC	CASTGLAGAHEQFF
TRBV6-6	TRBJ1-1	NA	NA	TGTGCCAGCAGCCTCCGGGATACTCCTGAAGCTTTCTTT	CASSLRDTPEAFF